This T cell receptor beta chain was retrieved from a study of T cell responses to AZD1222 COVID-19 vaccine. Study observations and caveats: Females outnumbered males among donors, who were mostly white British; clonal diversity was possibly underestimated. The reported proportion of spike-specific TCRs targeting unmutated variant regions was nearly half. Repertoires were sampled only after the peak T cell response.

Libraries were prepared by immunoSEQ multiplex PCR; TCRdb keeps only in-frame clonotypes and omits some of them. In the table there are 65,000 to 90,000 clones, approximately 89% of which are singletons. Germline loops: CDR1 LGHDT, CDR2 YNNKEL (reference sequence). The CDR3 loop spans 16 amino acids. Trimming removed 5 bases at V and 0 bases at J, with 17 bases between. Pooled in the analysis were second doses at about 4 or about 12 weeks. A note on this clone: Its target is unknown.

The clonotype comes from an adult who received the AZD1222 COVID-19 vaccine. The chain recombines TRBV3-1 (or the pseudogene TRBV3-2) with TRBJ2-7; D may be TRBD2 (6 bases). The material sequenced was peripheral blood, taken 28 days after the second AZD1222 dose. The CDR3 spells CASSLARDFSSYEQYF. The CDR3 nucleotides read TGTGCCAGCAGCTTAGCCCGGGACTTCAGCTCCTACGAGCAGTACTTC.